This T cell receptor beta chain was identified in a study of T-cell reconstitution after alpha-beta-depleted transplantation in children. As it was prepared, the TCRbeta library received unique molecular identifiers. TCRdb reprocessed the PCR reads via MiXCR and lists one record per CDR3 protein. The repertoire has some 590,000 distinct CDR3 sequences, roughly a tenth of them found once; the top ten carry less than 5%. Regarding this clonotype: A much bigger clone sits one base away, suggesting this may be a read error.

CDR1 is DFQATT and CDR2 is SNEGSKA in the germline V gene (reference sequence). CDR3 size: 12 residues. V dropped 0 bases and J dropped 6 bases, with 9 bases sitting between them. The source material was PBMCs from the stem cell graft donor, sampled from the stem cell graft. This TCR was recovered from a human donor who donated a stem cell graft to a child with acute myeloid leukemia. The chain employs TRBV20-1 and TRBJ2-7; D is ambiguous. The CDR3 loop is CSARDQVGEQYF. The CDR3 DNA reads TGCAGTGCTAGAGATCAAGTAGGCGAGCAGTACTTC.